The clone carrying this TCR beta chain has a count of ten or more. What it recognizes is unknown. The sample comes from a study of regulatory T cells in long-lasting Graves disease. Study-level background: To qualify as persistent, Graves' disease required over 5 years of antithyroid drugs with positive TSH receptor antibodies. General study results and limits: When disease was persistent, TRBV28, TRBJ1-2 and TRBJ2-5 were the favored segments. Those with persistent Graves' had less TCR diversity than newly diagnosed patients.

V was clipped by 0 bases and J by 7 bases, with 13 bases between them. This CDR3 has 14 residues. Germline loops: CDR1 LGHDT, CDR2 YNNKEL (reference sequence). Time point reported: persistent/refractory GD, antithyroid drugs over 5 years with positive TRAb. The TCR library was made from RNA extracted from PBMCs. Arm-PCR of CDR3 regions with iRepertoire HTBI primers generated TCR beta libraries. MiXCR, applied by TCRdb to the multiplex PCR reads, yields one record per CDR3 protein. The table includes 300,000 or so distinct CDR3 sequences, roughly a fifth detected once. This chain connects TRBV3-1 to TRBJ2-7, with D possibly being TRBD1 (6 bases). This sample comprised peripheral blood mononuclear cells (PBMCs), obtained when the disease was refractory, from a patient treated with antithyroid drugs. This clonotype was sampled from a female donor with Graves disease. The CDR3: CASSQDQLTGEQYF. The CDR3 nucleotides read TGTGCCAGCAGCCAAGATCAACTTACAGGGGAGCAGTACTTC.